This T cell receptor beta chain was obtained from a study of blood T cell repertoires in COVID-19 (dated by TCRdb to about 2020). Notes on the research overall: Samples from collaborators originated in the United States, Italy and Spain and spanned both the acute and convalescent phases of COVID-19. The material from the prospective study consisted of cDNA or gDNA derived from T cells, B-cell-depleted T cells, or PBMCs. The dataset comprised deeply sampled blood TCRbeta repertoires from subjects exposed to, actively infected with, or recovered from COVID-19. The repertoires were made available in a free public database intended to serve as a resource for research on the immune response to SARS-CoV-2. The samples were drawn from two sources: the first 160 participants of the ongoing ImmuneRACE study, and over 1,000 subjects contributed by 6 global collaborators. The sample metadata nearly always contained a de-identified subject ID, COVID-19 status, age in years and sex. Where HLA class I and class II types were available, the types were taken from metadata supplied by the sample provider, not from assay-based typing. Study-wide conclusions, independent of this receptor: The quantity of clinical and demographic metadata differed by source and by participant and was supplied without curation.

TCRbeta CDR3 regions were amplified from genomic DNA by means of the immunoSEQ Assay, a bias-controlled multiplex PCR. The paper's data handling went like this. Nucleated cell counts per sample were estimated from amplification of reference gene primers within the assay. To quantify the absolute abundance of each unique TCRbeta CDR3 rearrangement, sequence reads were collapsed and filtered. Productive Simpson clonality was computed per sample as the square root of Simpson's diversity index over productive rearrangements. Here the immuneACCESS table is served through TCRdb, limited to in-frame sequences with V and J called. Missing clones are a known gap in these copies; in checked studies unresolved V genes cover under half, and the rest lacks a known reason. Clone size and V and J calls were adopted from that table, with D and trimming inferred from the DNA. The sample contains around 400,000 clones, approximately 89% of them found a single time. Under 3% of the sample goes to the ten largest clones.

V sheds 8 bases and J sheds 0 bases, leaving 8 bases between their ends. Taken from cysteine to phenylalanine, the CDR3 has 14 residues. The retained sequence is limited to the CDR3, 42 bases, with the frame set at the first base. CDR1 is given as MGHRA and CDR2 as YSYEKL, both from the germline V gene. Worth noting for this clone: Its antigen is not yet known. No base quality values were provided; no much bigger clone lies one nucleotide off.

At one collaborating source in Seattle, patients were enrolled during active infection and were followed longitudinally through the course of disease. The collaborating institutions used their own protocols to collect whole blood in K2EDTA tubes. For TCRbeta analysis, collaborator samples were shipped as frozen whole blood, as isolated PBMCs, or as DNA extracted from either sample type. The specimen sequenced was peripheral blood. The rearrangement joined TRBV4-1 to TRBJ1-6, with the D segment identity uncertain. The source is a woman in her sixties or seventies with COVID-19, enrolled during active disease. The CDR3 protein: CASARGSYNSPLHF. The base sequence is TGCGCCAGCGCACGCGGCTCCTATAATTCACCCCTCCACTTT.